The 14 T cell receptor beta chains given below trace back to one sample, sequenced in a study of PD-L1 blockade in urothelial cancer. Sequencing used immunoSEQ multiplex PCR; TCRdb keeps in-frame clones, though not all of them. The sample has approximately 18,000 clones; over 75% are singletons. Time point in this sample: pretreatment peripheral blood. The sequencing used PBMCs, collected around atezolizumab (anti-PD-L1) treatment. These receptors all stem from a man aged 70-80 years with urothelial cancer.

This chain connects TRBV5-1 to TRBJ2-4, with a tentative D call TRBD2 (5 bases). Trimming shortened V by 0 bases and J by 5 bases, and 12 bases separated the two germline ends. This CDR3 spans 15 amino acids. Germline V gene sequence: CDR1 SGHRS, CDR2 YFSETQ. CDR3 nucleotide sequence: TGCGCCAGCAGCTTGGATGGAGGTTTGGAAAACATTCAGTACTTC. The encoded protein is CASSLDGGLENIQYF. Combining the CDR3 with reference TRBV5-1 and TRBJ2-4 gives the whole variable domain KAGVTQTPRYLIKTRGQQVTLSCSPISGHRSVSWYQQTPGQGLQFLFEYFSETQRNKGNFPGRFSGRQFSNSRSEMNVSTLELGDSALYLCASSLDGGLENIQYFGAGTRLSVL.

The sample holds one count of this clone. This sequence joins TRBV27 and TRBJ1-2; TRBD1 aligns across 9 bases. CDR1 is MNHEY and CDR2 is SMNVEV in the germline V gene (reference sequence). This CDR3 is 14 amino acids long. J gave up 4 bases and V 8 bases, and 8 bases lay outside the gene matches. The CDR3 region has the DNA TGTGCCAGCGGACTCCCGGGACAGGGCTATGGCTACACCTTC. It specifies CASGLPGQGYGYTF.

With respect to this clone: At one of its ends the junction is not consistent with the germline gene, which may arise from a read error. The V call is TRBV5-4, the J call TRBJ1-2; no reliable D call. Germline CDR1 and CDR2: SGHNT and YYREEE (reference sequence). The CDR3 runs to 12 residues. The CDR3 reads CASSLDGYDYTF. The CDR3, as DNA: TGTGCCAGCAGCTTGGACGGGTATGACTACACCTTC.

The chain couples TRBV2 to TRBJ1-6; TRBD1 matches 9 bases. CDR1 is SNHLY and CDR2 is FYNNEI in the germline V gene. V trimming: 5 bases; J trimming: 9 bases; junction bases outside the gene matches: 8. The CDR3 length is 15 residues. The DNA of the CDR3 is TGTGCCAGCAGTTCCCTGGACAGGGGAGGTTCACCCCTCCACTTT. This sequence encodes CASSSLDRGGSPLHF.

The CDR3 DNA sequence: TGTGCCAGCAGCCCCCGCGGCGATTACGAGCAGTACTTC. Translated, it gives CASSPRGDYEQYF. This rearrangement joins TRBV7-2 to TRBJ2-7; D uncertain. The CDR3 has 13 amino acids. Germline V lookup: CDR1 SGHTA, CDR2 FQGNSA. V was clipped by 5 bases and J by 4 bases, with 12 bases between them.

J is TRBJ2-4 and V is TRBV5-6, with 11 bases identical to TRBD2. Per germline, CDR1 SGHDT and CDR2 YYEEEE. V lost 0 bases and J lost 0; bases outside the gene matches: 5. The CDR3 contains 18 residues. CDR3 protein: CASSLAASGGQAKNIQYF. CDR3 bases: TGTGCCAGCAGCTTGGCGGCTAGCGGGGGGCAAGCCAAAAACATTCAGTACTTC.

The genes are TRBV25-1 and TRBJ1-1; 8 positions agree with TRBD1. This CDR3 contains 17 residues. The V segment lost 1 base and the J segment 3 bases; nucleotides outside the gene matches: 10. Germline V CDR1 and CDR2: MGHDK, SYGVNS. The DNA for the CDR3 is TGTGCCAGCAGTGAATCCCGGACAGGGTCGGCCTACACTGAAGCTTTCTTT. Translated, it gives CASSESRTGSAYTEAFF. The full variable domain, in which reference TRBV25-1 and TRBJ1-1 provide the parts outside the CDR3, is EADIYQTPRYLVIGTGKKITLECSQTMGHDKMYWYQQDPGMELHLIHYSYGVNSTEKGDLSSESTVSRIRTEHFPLTLESARPSHTSQYLCASSESRTGSAYTEAFFGQGTRLTVV.

In DNA, the CDR3 is TGCGCCAGCAGCCCCCAGCGGGGGGCACCCGAGCAGTACTTC. Protein: CASSPQRGAPEQYF. The chain has TRBV4-1 and TRBJ2-7, with 9 bases that match TRBD2. This CDR3 has 14 residues. The V and J ends lost 4 bases and 6 bases, in that order; junction bases with no gene match: 7. Germline V CDR1 and CDR2: MGHRA, YSYEKL.

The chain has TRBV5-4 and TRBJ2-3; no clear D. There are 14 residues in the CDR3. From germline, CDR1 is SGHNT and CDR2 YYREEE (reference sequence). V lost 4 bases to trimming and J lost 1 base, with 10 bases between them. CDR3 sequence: CASSHKRGTDTQYF. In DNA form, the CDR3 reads TGTGCCAGCAGCCATAAACGAGGCACAGATACGCAGTATTTT.

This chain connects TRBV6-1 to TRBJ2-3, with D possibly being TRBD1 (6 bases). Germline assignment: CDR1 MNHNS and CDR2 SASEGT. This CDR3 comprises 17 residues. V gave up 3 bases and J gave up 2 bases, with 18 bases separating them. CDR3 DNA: TGTGCCAGCAGTGAGGCGACACAGGGTTCCTTCACAGATACGCAGTATTTT. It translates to CASSEATQGSFTDTQYF.

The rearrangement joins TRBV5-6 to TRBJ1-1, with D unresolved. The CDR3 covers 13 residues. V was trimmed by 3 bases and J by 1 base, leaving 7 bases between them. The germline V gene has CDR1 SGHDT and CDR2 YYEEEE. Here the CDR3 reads CASSSTGNTEAFF. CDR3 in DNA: TGTGCCAGCAGCTCTACTGGGAACACTGAAGCTTTCTTT.

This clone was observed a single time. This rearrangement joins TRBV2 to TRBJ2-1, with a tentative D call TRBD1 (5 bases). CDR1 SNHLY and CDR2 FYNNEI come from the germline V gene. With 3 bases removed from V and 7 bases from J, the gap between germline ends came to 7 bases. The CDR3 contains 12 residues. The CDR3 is CASSEKGNEQFF. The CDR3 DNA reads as TGTGCCAGCAGTGAGAAGGGGAATGAGCAGTTCTTC.

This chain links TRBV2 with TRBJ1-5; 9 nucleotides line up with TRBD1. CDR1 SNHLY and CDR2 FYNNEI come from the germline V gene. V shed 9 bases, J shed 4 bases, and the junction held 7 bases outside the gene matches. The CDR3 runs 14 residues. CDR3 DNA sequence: TGTGCCAGAGGTGGGACAGGGATAAATCAGCCCCAGCATTTT. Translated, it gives CARGGTGINQPQHF.

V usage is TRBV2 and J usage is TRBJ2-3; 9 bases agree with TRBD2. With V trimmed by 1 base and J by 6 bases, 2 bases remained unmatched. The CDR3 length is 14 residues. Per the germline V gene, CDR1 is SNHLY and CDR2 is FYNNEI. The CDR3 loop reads CASSEGTSGDTQYF. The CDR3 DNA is TGTGCCAGCAGTGAAGGAACTAGCGGGGATACGCAGTATTTT.